Shown below are 27 T cell receptor beta chains from a single sample sequenced in a study of identical twins. TCRdb re-derived calls from the 5' RACE reads in MiXCR, one entry per CDR3 protein. The sample records 350,000 to 450,000 distinct CDR3 sequences, around 20% being singletons. Sample: naive T cells sorted from blood. These receptors were taken from a middle-aged man in good health.

This clonotype was seen a handful of times. The J gene is TRBJ2-1, the V gene TRBV4-3; either TRBD1 or TRBD2 may supply D (6 bases each). This CDR3 is 18 amino acids long. V was trimmed by 0 bases and J by 2 bases, leaving 17 bases between them. Per germline, CDR1 LGHNA and CDR2 YSLEER. The CDR3 DNA is TGCGCCAGCAGCCAAGATAGCGGACAGCTAAACCCCTACAATGAGCAGTTCTTC. Translating it yields CASSQDSGQLNPYNEQFF.

The chain carries TRBV6-1 and TRBJ2-3; 7 bases fit TRBD1. The ends lost 6 bases at V and 6 bases at J; junction bases unmatched: 15. The CDR3 is 16 amino acids. Germline V gene lookup returns CDR1 MNHNS and CDR2 SASEGT. CDR3 nucleotides: TGTGCCAGCAGGGGGGTCGGGACAGTTTCAAAGGATACGCAGTATTTT. Residues: CASRGVGTVSKDTQYF.

Worth noting for this clonotype: A much bigger clone sits one base away, suggesting this may be a read error. This rearrangement joins TRBV11-1 to TRBJ2-1; TRBD1 agrees at 8 bases. From germline, CDR1 is SGHAT and CDR2 FQDESV (reference sequence). V shed 8 bases, J shed 8 bases, and the junction held 11 bases outside the gene matches. The length of the CDR3 is 14 residues. This CDR3 reads CASGKGTGRDEQFF. CDR3 DNA: TGTGCCAGCGGCAAAGGGACAGGTCGGGATGAGCAGTTCTTC.

V and J are TRBV5-6 and TRBJ2-2, with 9 bases identical to TRBD1. Germline V gene lookup returns CDR1 SGHDT and CDR2 YYEEEE. This CDR3 comprises 16 residues. V lost 4 bases, J lost 4 bases, and 8 bases stayed unmatched. CDR3 residues: CASSRTGGAGTGELFF. CDR3 sequence (DNA): TGTGCCAGCAGCCGAACAGGGGGCGCTGGCACCGGGGAGCTGTTTTTT.

This clonotype was counted between two and nine times. J is TRBJ2-3 and V is TRBV6-1, with a tentative D call TRBD2 (6 bases). This CDR3 has 16 residues. The germline V gene has CDR1 MNHNS and CDR2 SASEGT. Trimming removed 5 bases at V and 0 bases at J, with 15 bases between. CDR3 loop: CASSTGGAHSTDTQYF. Here the CDR3 DNA reads TGTGCCAGCAGTACCGGGGGAGCACATAGCACAGATACGCAGTATTTT.

This clonotype was found once. The chain is built from TRBV6-6 and TRBJ2-7; 9 bases align to TRBD1. The length of the CDR3 is 13 residues. CDR1 is MNHNY and CDR2 is SVGAGI in the germline V gene (reference sequence). J lost 6 bases, V lost 6 bases, and 6 bases had no gene match. The CDR3 is CASRKGQGCEQYF. DNA for the CDR3: TGTGCCAGCAGAAAGGGACAGGGATGCGAGCAGTACTTC.

V gene TRBV15 combines with J gene TRBJ2-7; D could derive from TRBD1 or TRBD2 (5 bases each). The CDR3 consists of 15 residues. Between the trimmed V and J ends, which lost 5 bases and 4 bases, there was a span of 18 bases. Germline V gene sequence: CDR1 LNHNV, CDR2 YYDKDF (reference sequence). This CDR3 reads CATSQGRDLLYEQYF. In nucleotides, the CDR3 is TGTGCCACCAGCCAGGGTAGGGACCTTTTATACGAGCAGTACTTC.

The chain recombines TRBV2 with TRBJ1-2; 7 bases are a match to TRBD1. Germline V gives CDR1 SNHLY, CDR2 FYNNEI. The ends lost 6 bases at V and 6 bases at J; junction bases unmatched: 7. The length of the CDR3 is 13 residues. The chain's CDR3 is CASSGSGGNGYTF. The CDR3 nucleotides read TGTGCCAGCAGCGGATCAGGGGGGAATGGCTACACCTTC.

This rearrangement joins TRBV12-3 or TRBV12-4 to TRBJ2-2, with D possibly being TRBD2 (5 bases). The CDR3 loop spans 16 amino acids. V dropped 2 bases and J dropped 0 bases, with 10 bases sitting between them. This CDR3 reads CASSLYEGSNTGELFF. The CDR3 bases are TGTGCCAGCAGTTTATATGAGGGATCGAACACCGGGGAGCTGTTTTTT.

This clonotype was counted ten times or more. The CDR3 DNA is TGTGCCAGCAGCGCCCGGACTAGCTTATACACCGGGGAGCTGTTTTTT. Translation: CASSARTSLYTGELFF. The J gene is TRBJ2-2, the V gene TRBV7-2; 8 bases map to TRBD2. Losses at the gene ends were 5 bases for V and 3 bases for J; bases not matched to a gene: 8. Looked up from germline, CDR1 is SGHTA and CDR2 is FQGNSA. There are 16 residues in the CDR3.

This clonotype was found a few times. The V and J genes are TRBV5-4 and TRBJ2-4, with D maybe TRBD1 (7 bases). V gave up 3 bases and J gave up 8 bases, with 15 bases separating them. Per the germline V gene, CDR1 is SGHNT and CDR2 is YYREEE (reference sequence). The CDR3 has 14 amino acids. CDR3 in amino acids: CASSSLQGEDIQYF. The CDR3 bases are TGTGCCAGCAGCTCTCTTCAGGGGGAGGACATTCAGTACTTC.

This clonotype was observed at least ten times. The V gene is TRBV7-2, the J gene TRBJ2-7; D not certain. V lost 2 bases and J lost 2, with 10 bases in between. There are 14 residues in the CDR3. CDR1 and CDR2 (germline): SGHTA, FQGNSA. CDR3 sequence reads: CASSLFPVPYEQYF. CDR3 nucleotide sequence: TGTGCCAGCAGCTTATTCCCGGTCCCCTACGAGCAGTACTTC. Drawing the rest from reference TRBV7-2 and TRBJ2-7, the complete variable domain is GAGVSQSPSNKVTEKGKDVELRCDPISGHTALYWYRQSLGQGLEFLIYFQGNSAPDKSGLPSDRFSAERTGGSVSTLTIQRTQQEDSAVYLCASSLFPVPYEQYFGPGTRLTVT.

This clonotype was seen ten or more times. The chain joins TRBV28 to TRBJ2-1; no clear D gene. CDR3 size: 10 residues. Trimming left V 2 bases short and J 9 bases short, with 2 bases between. Per the germline V gene, CDR1 is MDHEN and CDR2 is SYDVKM. The DNA of the CDR3 is TGTGCCAGCAGTTTAAGTGAGCAGTTCTTC. Its protein product is CASSLSEQFF.

This clonotype appeared a single time. The gene calls are TRBV27 and TRBJ2-2; no firm D call. From germline, CDR1 is MNHEY and CDR2 SMNVEV (reference sequence). CDR3 length: 12 residues. The V and J ends lost 8 bases and 6 bases respectively, with 10 bases between them. CDR3 protein: CASGISAGELFF. The CDR3 DNA is TGTGCCAGCGGTATCAGTGCCGGGGAGCTGTTTTTT.

This clonotype was seen only a few times. This rearrangement joins TRBV6-1 to TRBJ1-1, with 12 bases matching TRBD1. Germline CDR1 MNHNS, CDR2 SASEGT. With V trimmed by 6 bases and J by 4 bases, 3 bases remained unmatched. The CDR3 contains 14 residues. CDR3 loop: CASRGTGGGTEAFF. CDR3 coding DNA: TGTGCCAGCAGAGGGACAGGGGGCGGCACTGAAGCTTTCTTT.

This clonotype was detected many times. This CDR3 is CASSQGEYYEQYF. The CDR3 DNA reads as TGTGCCAGCTCACAGGGGGAATACTACGAGCAGTACTTC. This rearrangement joins TRBV18 to TRBJ2-7, with D tentatively TRBD1 (6 bases). Per germline, CDR1 KGHSH and CDR2 LQKENI. The CDR3 runs to 13 residues. The germline V and J ends were trimmed by 4 bases and 3 bases, with 10 bases remaining between them.

This clonotype was counted between two and nine times. This chain connects TRBV12-3 or TRBV12-4 to TRBJ1-4, with D possibly being TRBD1 (5 bases). V gave up 3 bases and J gave up 14 bases, with 16 bases separating them. The CDR3 loop spans 13 amino acids. CDR3 residues: CASSLGTDSRLFF. In DNA form, the CDR3 reads TGTGCCAGCAGTTTGGGAACTGACAGTCGTCTGTTTTTT.

The genes are TRBV9 and TRBJ2-2; 14 bases agree with TRBD2. Germline CDR1 is SGDLS and CDR2 is YYNGEE. Trimming cost V 3 bases and J 8 bases; bases outside gene matches: 12. The CDR3 has 18 residues. CDR3 nucleotide sequence: TGTGCCAGCAGCGGACCTCCTGGGACTAGCGGGAGTATAGGGGAGCTGTTTTTT. Encoded protein: CASSGPPGTSGSIGELFF.

This clonotype was counted a few times. The chain combines TRBV24-1 with TRBJ2-1; 13 bases map to TRBD2. Trimming cost V 2 bases and J 8 bases; bases outside gene matches: 14. The germline V gene encodes CDR1 KGHDR and CDR2 SFDVKD. The CDR3 runs to 19 residues. The CDR3 loop reads CATSDSSLAGGRIVHEQFF. The CDR3 DNA reads TGTGCCACCAGTGATTCATCACTAGCGGGGGGGCGGATTGTTCATGAGCAGTTCTTC.

This chain's CDR3 is CASSLAGGDRPNEKLFF. CDR3 DNA: TGTGCCAGCAGCTTAGCGGGGGGAGATCGTCCAAATGAAAAACTGTTTTTT. The chain carries TRBV7-6 and TRBJ1-4, with a tentative D call TRBD1 (5 bases). Trimming removed 0 bases at V and 5 bases at J, with 16 bases between. Germline V gene data show CDR1 as SGHVS and CDR2 as FNYEAQ. CDR3 size: 17 residues. The variable domain in full, with the rest retrieved from reference TRBV7-6 and TRBJ1-4, is GAGVSQSPRYKVTKRGQDVALRCDPISGHVSLYWYRQALGQGPEFLTYFNYEAQQDKSGLPNDRFSAERPEGSISTLTIQRTEQRDSAMYRCASSLAGGDRPNEKLFFGSGTQLSVL.

This clonotype turned up a few times. The chain's CDR3 is CSVDGDTDTQYF. CDR3 coding DNA: TGCAGTGTTGACGGGGACACAGATACGCAGTATTTT. This chain links TRBV20-1 with TRBJ2-3; TRBD2 is a possible D gene (5 bases). CDR3 length: 12 amino acids. With 7 bases removed from V and 2 bases from J, the gap between germline ends came to 10 bases. Germline V gene sequence: CDR1 DFQATT, CDR2 SNEGSKA (reference sequence).

This clonotype was picked up many times. The CDR3 coding sequence is TGTGCCAGCAACGTAGCGGGGAAGTACAATGAGCAGTTCTTC. Translation: CASNVAGKYNEQFF. V is TRBV12-3 or TRBV12-4 and J is TRBJ2-1, with TRBD2 matching over 8 bases. V was pared by 7 bases and J by 4 bases, with 6 bases of the junction left unmatched. The CDR3 consists of 14 residues.

The chain is built from TRBV6-1 and TRBJ2-7, with 8 nucleotides matching TRBD1. The germline gives CDR1 MNHNS, CDR2 SASEGT. This CDR3 has 17 residues. The J segment lost 1 base and the V segment lost 5 bases, leaving 13 bases of the junction unmatched. CDR3 bases: TGTGCCAGCAGTAGGGACAGGCATGGACCTTCGTCCTACGAGCAGTACTTC. It codes for CASSRDRHGPSSYEQYF.

The sample holds a few counts of this clonotype. This rearrangement joins TRBV10-3 to TRBJ1-1, with TRBD1 matching 11 bases. The CDR3 totals 16 residues. The trim removed 4 bases at V and 6 bases at J, leaving 10 bases unmatched. Germline V lookup: CDR1 ENHRY, CDR2 SYGVKD. CDR3 loop: CAISADRGRPNAEAFF. CDR3 nucleotides: TGTGCCATCAGTGCGGACAGGGGGCGCCCGAATGCTGAAGCTTTCTTT.

The chain couples TRBV29-1 to TRBJ2-7; D not certain. Germline V CDR1 and CDR2: SQVTM, ANQGSEA. V lost 7 bases and J 3 bases, leaving 10 bases between the germline ends. The CDR3 is made up of 11 amino acids. CDR3 DNA: TGCAGCGCCCGCATACGCTACGAGCAGTACTTC. Translation gives CSARIRYEQYF.

This clonotype appeared a few times. The genes are TRBV6-5 and TRBJ2-7; D uncertain. The CDR3 spans 11 residues. V lost 2 bases to trimming and J lost 6 bases, with 5 bases between them. Germline lookup yields CDR1 MNHEY and CDR2 SVGAGI. The CDR3 spells CASSYPPEQYF. CDR3 nucleotides: TGTGCCAGCAGTTACCCACCCGAGCAGTACTTC.

V usage is TRBV7-2 and J usage is TRBJ2-7; TRBD2 matches 8 bases. The CDR3 totals 16 residues. Germline-derived CDR1 and CDR2 are SGHTA and FQGNSA. The V gene end was trimmed by 3 bases and the J gene end by 2 bases; junction bases not matched to a gene: 9. CDR3 bases: TGTGCCAGCAGCTTCAACCTGGGTAGCGGGGCCTACGAGCAGTACTTC. Protein: CASSFNLGSGAYEQYF.